Each of the 19 T cell receptor beta chains below was sequenced from the same sample in a study of graft-versus-host responses after intestinal transplantation. Method: immunoSEQ multiplex PCR; TCRdb's copy keeps in-frame clones and lacks some. The sample shows 55,000 to 75,000 clones, 84% of them seen only once. No antigen is known for these receptors. Material: unstimulated CD4+ T cells sorted from spleen or lymph node cells, obtained before transplant. These receptors all stem from a human donor who was the organ donor for an intestinal transplant.

This clone was observed a single time. CDR3 bases: TGTGCCAGCAGTTTTGCTGGGGCGTTGAACACTGAAGCTTTCTTT. It translates to CASSFAGALNTEAFF. The chain is built from TRBV28 and TRBJ1-1; D perhaps matches TRBD1 (5 bases). The CDR3 spans 15 residues. V was pared by 3 bases and J by 0 bases, with 11 bases between. CDR1 is MDHEN, CDR2 SYDVKM, per germline.

The genes are TRBV6-1 and TRBJ2-3; 10 bases line up with TRBD2. Per germline, CDR1 MNHNS and CDR2 SASEGT. CDR3 length: 16 amino acids. V dropped 1 base and J dropped 4; count of bases not matched to a gene: 5. CDR3 sequence (DNA): TGTGCCAGCAGTGAAGTGATAGCGGGGGGCGCAGATACGCAGTATTTT. Translation gives CASSEVIAGGADTQYF.

The gene calls are TRBV5-6 and TRBJ2-4; tentatively, D is TRBD2 (5 bases). Trimming left V 4 bases short and J 8 bases short, with 16 bases between. The CDR3 covers 14 residues. CDR1 and CDR2 from the germline V gene are SGHDT and YYEEEE. CDR3 region: CASSREGARDIQYF. The CDR3 DNA sequence: TGTGCCAGCAGCCGCGAGGGTGCTCGGGACATTCAGTACTTC.

This rearrangement joins TRBV2 to TRBJ1-5; unclear D gene. Per the germline V gene, CDR1 is SNHLY and CDR2 is FYNNEI. With 5 bases removed from V and 6 bases from J, the gap between germline ends came to 14 bases. The length of the CDR3 is 14 residues. CDR3 bases: TGTGCCAGCAGTTGGGAGTCTGGCTCTCAGCCCCAGCATTTT. This encodes CASSWESGSQPQHF.

A single count supports this clone. This chain links TRBV7-2 with TRBJ1-3; 8 bases map to TRBD1. Germline lookup yields CDR1 SGHTA and CDR2 FQGNSA. The CDR3 is made up of 17 amino acids. The V segment lost 1 base and the J segment 3 bases; nucleotides outside the gene matches: 8. The CDR3 here is CASSLGPPGTGGNTIYF. CDR3 sequence (DNA): TGTGCCAGCAGCTTAGGCCCCCCCGGGACAGGTGGAAACACCATATATTTT. The full variable domain, rest sourced from reference TRBV7-2 and TRBJ1-3, is GAGVSQSPSNKVTEKGKDVELRCDPISGHTALYWYRQSLGQGLEFLIYFQGNSAPDKSGLPSDRFSAERTGGSVSTLTIQRTQQEDSAVYLCASSLGPPGTGGNTIYFGEGSWLTVV.

The J gene is TRBJ2-4, the V gene TRBV6-6, with D tentatively TRBD1 (6 bases). From germline, CDR1 is MNHNY and CDR2 SVGAGI (reference sequence). Trimming took off 6 bases at V and 4 bases at J, with 16 bases between the two ends. The CDR3 is 15 residues long. Here the CDR3 DNA reads TGTGCCAGCAGCACAGGGATGGGCGGAAAAAACATTCAGTACTTC. Its protein product is CASSTGMGGKNIQYF.

The chain uses TRBV10-1 and TRBJ1-6; 8 nucleotides agree with TRBD1. This CDR3 region has 14 residues. Germline CDR1 is WNHNN and CDR2 is SYGVQD (reference sequence). The junction had 2 bases not matched to a gene; V was cut back by 5 bases and J by 5 bases. CDR3 amino acids: CASSLTGDNSPLHF. CDR3 bases: TGCGCCAGCAGTCTGACAGGGGATAATTCACCCCTCCACTTT.

DNA of the CDR3: TGTGCCACCAGCAGAGATCGGACTGGGACAGGGTTAAAATCACCCCTCCACTTT. Translating it yields CATSRDRTGTGLKSPLHF. The gene calls are TRBV15 and TRBJ1-6, with 9 bases matching TRBD1. Germline V CDR1 and CDR2: LNHNV, YYDKDF (reference sequence). The CDR3 spans 18 residues. The V and J ends lost 0 bases and 10 bases, in that order; junction bases with no gene match: 13.

This chain joins TRBV5-4 and TRBJ1-1, with 8 bases fitting TRBD1. Germline CDR1 and CDR2: SGHNT and YYREEE (reference sequence). The CDR3 contains 15 residues. Losses at the gene ends were 0 bases for V and 8 bases for J; bases not matched to a gene: 9. The CDR3 sequence: CASSLGGQVGVEAFF. Here the CDR3 DNA reads TGTGCCAGCAGCTTGGGGGGACAGGTGGGTGTGGAAGCTTTCTTT. The variable domain in full, with the rest retrieved from reference TRBV5-4 and TRBJ1-1, is ETGVTQSPTHLIKTRGQQVTLRCSSQSGHNTVSWYQQALGQGPQFIFQYYREEENGRGNFPPRFSGLQFPNYSSELNVNALELDDSALYLCASSLGGQVGVEAFFGQGTRLTVV.

The chain recombines TRBV7-9 with TRBJ1-2; 7 bases map to TRBD1. This CDR3 comprises 12 residues. Germline loops: CDR1 SEHNR, CDR2 FQNEAQ (reference sequence). Trimming at V came to 5 bases and at J to 12 bases, leaving 9 bases not matched to a gene. The CDR3 DNA follows: TGTGCCAGCAGCCGGGACAGCACGAGGGACACCTTC. Translating it yields CASSRDSTRDTF.

J is TRBJ1-6 and V is TRBV15; perhaps TRBD1 as D (5 bases). Trimming took off 5 bases at V and 0 bases at J, with 23 bases between the two ends. The CDR3 loop spans 20 amino acids. CDR1 is LNHNV, CDR2 YYDKDF, per germline (reference sequence). The CDR3 DNA is TGTGCCACCAGCCCTACGGGGGTCCGTCAAGGGTTCTCCTATAATTCACCCCTCCACTTT. Amino acids: CATSPTGVRQGFSYNSPLHF.

The chain recombines TRBV7-8 with TRBJ2-2, with TRBD2 matching 15 bases. Germline CDR1 is SGHVS and CDR2 is FQNEAQ. This CDR3 comprises 19 residues. The J segment lost 4 bases and the V segment lost 5 bases, leaving 11 bases of the junction unmatched. CDR3 protein: CASSPSPGLAGGGTGELFF. The CDR3 coding sequence is TGTGCCAGCAGCCCCAGCCCGGGACTAGCGGGGGGCGGCACCGGGGAGCTGTTTTTT.

This clone was seen a few times. This chain connects TRBV27 to TRBJ2-2; no clear D gene. In germline, CDR1 is MNHEY, CDR2 SMNVEV (reference sequence). The CDR3 extends over 14 amino acids. Trimming left V 8 bases short and J 0 bases short, with 10 bases between. CDR3 coding DNA: TGTGCCAGCCGCCTTACAGCGAACACCGGGGAGCTGTTTTTT. It codes for CASRLTANTGELFF.

This clone was recorded only once. The chain joins TRBV6-1 to TRBJ2-1; 8 nucleotides align to TRBD2. The germline CDR1 and CDR2 sequences are MNHNS and SASEGT. This CDR3 has 16 residues. With 1 base clipped from V and 4 bases from J, the junction kept 6 bases outside the gene matches. For the CDR3, the DNA is TGTGCCAGCAGTGAAGGGGACGGGGGGGGATACAATGAGCAGTTCTTC. This codes for CASSEGDGGGYNEQFF.

This chain uses TRBV28 with TRBJ2-5; tentatively, D is TRBD2 (6 bases). Germline CDR1 is MDHEN and CDR2 is SYDVKM. This CDR3 has 14 amino acids. V lost 2 bases, J lost 5 bases, and 12 bases lay in between. This CDR3 reads CASSLGLATETQYF. The CDR3 DNA reads TGTGCCAGCAGTTTAGGGCTAGCGACTGAGACCCAGTACTTC.

This chain links TRBV12-1 with TRBJ2-1; TRBD1 is taken as the D call from the table, unchecked against the DNA. TRBV12-1 is annotated as a pseudogene. This CDR3 is built from 15 residues. The CDR3 DNA follows: TGTGCCAGCATTTGCCAGGGACAGCCCTACAATGAGCAGTTCTTC. This gives the protein CASICQGQPYNEQFF.

The rearrangement links TRBV2 to TRBJ1-1, with a tentative D call TRBD1 (5 bases). Germline CDR1 and CDR2: SNHLY and FYNNEI. Trimming shortened V by 2 bases and J by 5 bases, and 15 bases separated the two germline ends. The CDR3 is 15 residues long. The CDR3 coding sequence is TGTGCCAGCAGTGAATGGGATGGGGGGAATACTGAAGCTTTCTTT. Translation gives CASSEWDGGNTEAFF. Variable domain in full (rest from reference TRBV2 and TRBJ1-1): EPEVTQTPSHQVTQMGQEVILRCVPISNHLYFYWYRQILGQKVEFLVSFYNNEISEKSEIFDDQFSVERPDGSNFTLKIRSTKLEDSAMYFCASSEWDGGNTEAFFGQGTRLTVV.

The CDR3 region is CAISPDRVQETQYF. The CDR3 DNA is TGTGCCATCAGCCCAGACAGGGTCCAAGAGACCCAGTACTTC. The gene calls are TRBV10-3 and TRBJ2-5; 7 nucleotides line up with TRBD1. V trimming: 6 bases; J trimming: 1 base; junction bases outside the gene matches: 5. This CDR3 comprises 14 residues. Germline V gene lookup returns CDR1 ENHRY and CDR2 SYGVKD.

The V gene is TRBV7-3, the J gene TRBJ2-2, with D perhaps matching TRBD1 (6 bases). With 5 bases removed from V and 1 base from J, the gap between germline ends came to 11 bases. Germline V gene sequence: CDR1 SGHTA, CDR2 FQGTGA. The CDR3 runs 15 residues. The CDR3 DNA is TGTGCCAGCAGCCCAGACAGGAGGAACACCGGGGAGCTGTTTTTT. Its translation: CASSPDRRNTGELFF.